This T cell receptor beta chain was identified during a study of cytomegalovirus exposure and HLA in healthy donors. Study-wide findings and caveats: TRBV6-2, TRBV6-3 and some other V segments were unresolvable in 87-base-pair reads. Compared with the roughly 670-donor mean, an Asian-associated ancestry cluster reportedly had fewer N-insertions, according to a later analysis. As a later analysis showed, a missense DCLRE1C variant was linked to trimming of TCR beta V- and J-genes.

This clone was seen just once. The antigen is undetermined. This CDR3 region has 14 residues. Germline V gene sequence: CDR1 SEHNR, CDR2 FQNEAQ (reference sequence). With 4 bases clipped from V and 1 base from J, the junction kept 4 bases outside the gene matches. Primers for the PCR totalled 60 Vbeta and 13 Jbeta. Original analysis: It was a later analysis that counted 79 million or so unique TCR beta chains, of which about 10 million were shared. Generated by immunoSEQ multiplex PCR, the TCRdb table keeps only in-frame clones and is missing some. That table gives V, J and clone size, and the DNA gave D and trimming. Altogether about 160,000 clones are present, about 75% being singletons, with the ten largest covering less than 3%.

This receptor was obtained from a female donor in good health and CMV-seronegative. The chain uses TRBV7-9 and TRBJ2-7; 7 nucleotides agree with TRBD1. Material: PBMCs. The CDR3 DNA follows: TGTGCCAGCAGCTACGGACAGGAATCCTACGAGCAGTACTTC. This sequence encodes CASSYGQESYEQYF.